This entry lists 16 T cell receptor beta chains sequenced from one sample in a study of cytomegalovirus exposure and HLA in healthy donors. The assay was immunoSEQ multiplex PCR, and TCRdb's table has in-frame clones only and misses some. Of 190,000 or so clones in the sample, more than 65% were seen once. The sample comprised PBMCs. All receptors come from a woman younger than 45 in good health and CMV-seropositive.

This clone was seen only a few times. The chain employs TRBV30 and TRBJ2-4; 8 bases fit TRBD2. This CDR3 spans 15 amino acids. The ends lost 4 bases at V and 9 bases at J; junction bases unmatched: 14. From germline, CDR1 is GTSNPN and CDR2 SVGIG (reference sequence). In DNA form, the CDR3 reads TGTGCCTGGACCAGGGAAGCGGGAGAGTGGAGCATTCAGTACTTC. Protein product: CAWTREAGEWSIQYF.

CDR3 sequence (DNA): TGTGCCAGCAGTGACGGACAGATTTATAGCAATCAGCCCCAGCATTTT. This codes for CASSDGQIYSNQPQHF. The chain recombines TRBV28 with TRBJ1-5, with D possibly TRBD1 on 6 matching bases. V lost 5 bases to trimming and J lost 0 bases, with 14 bases between them. CDR3 length equals 16 residues. Germline-derived CDR1 and CDR2 are MDHEN and SYDVKM.

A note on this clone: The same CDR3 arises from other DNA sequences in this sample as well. The CDR3 is CASSGQAHQPQHF. As DNA, the CDR3 is TGTGCCAGCAGTGGACAGGCGCATCAGCCCCAGCATTTT. The V call is TRBV25-1, the J call TRBJ1-5; TRBD1 might be the D (6 bases). This CDR3 has 13 amino acids. The ends were cut back, 4 bases at V and 5 bases at J, with 9 bases in the middle. The germline CDR1 and CDR2 sequences are MGHDK and SYGVNS. The entire variable domain, with the rest obtained from reference TRBV25-1 and TRBJ1-5, is as follows: EADIYQTPRYLVIGTGKKITLECSQTMGHDKMYWYQQDPGMELHLIHYSYGVNSTEKGDLSSESTVSRIRTEHFPLTLESARPSHTSQYLCASSGQAHQPQHFGDGTRLSIL.

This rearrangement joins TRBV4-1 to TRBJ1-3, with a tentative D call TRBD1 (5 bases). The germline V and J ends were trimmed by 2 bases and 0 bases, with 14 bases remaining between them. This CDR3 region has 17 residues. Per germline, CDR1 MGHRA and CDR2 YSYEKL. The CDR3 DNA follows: TGCGCCAGCAGCCAACCCCCGACAGAGACCTCTGGAAACACCATATATTTT. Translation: CASSQPPTETSGNTIYF.

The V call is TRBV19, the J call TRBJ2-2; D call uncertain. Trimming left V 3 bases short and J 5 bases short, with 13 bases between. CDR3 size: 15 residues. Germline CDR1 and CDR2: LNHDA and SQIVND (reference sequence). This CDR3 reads CASSIQFRVTGELFF. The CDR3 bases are TGTGCCAGTAGTATCCAATTTAGAGTGACCGGGGAGCTGTTTTTT.

CDR3 sequence (DNA): TGTGCCAGCAGCTTATGGGAGGGGATGCCTAACTATGGCTACACCTTC. Amino acids: CASSLWEGMPNYGYTF. The chain recombines TRBV7-8 with TRBJ1-2; weak D call: TRBD1 (5 bases). CDR3 length equals 16 residues. Trimming cost V 2 bases and J 0 bases, with 13 bases left between them. CDR1 SGHVS and CDR2 FQNEAQ come from the germline V gene.

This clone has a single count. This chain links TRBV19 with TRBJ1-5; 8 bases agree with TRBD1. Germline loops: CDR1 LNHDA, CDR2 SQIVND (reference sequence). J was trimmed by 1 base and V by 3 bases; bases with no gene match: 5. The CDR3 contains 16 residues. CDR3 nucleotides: TGTGCCAGTAGTATCCTGACAGGGGCCAGCAATCAGCCCCAGCATTTT. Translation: CASSILTGASNQPQHF.

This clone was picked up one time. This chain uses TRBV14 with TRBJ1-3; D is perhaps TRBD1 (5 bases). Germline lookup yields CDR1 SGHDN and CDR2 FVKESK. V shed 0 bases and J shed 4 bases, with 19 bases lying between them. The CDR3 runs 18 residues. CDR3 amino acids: CASSQDTAGQRWGNTIYF. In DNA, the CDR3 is TGTGCCAGCAGCCAAGATACCGCAGGGCAACGGTGGGGAAACACCATATATTTT.

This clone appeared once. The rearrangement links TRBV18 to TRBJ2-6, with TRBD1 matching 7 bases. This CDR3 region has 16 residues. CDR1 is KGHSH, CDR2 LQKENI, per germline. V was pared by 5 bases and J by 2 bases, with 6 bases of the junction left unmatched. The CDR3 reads CASSAPGGTGANVLTF. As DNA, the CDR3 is TGTGCCAGCTCAGCCCCAGGGGGTACTGGGGCCAACGTCCTGACTTTC.

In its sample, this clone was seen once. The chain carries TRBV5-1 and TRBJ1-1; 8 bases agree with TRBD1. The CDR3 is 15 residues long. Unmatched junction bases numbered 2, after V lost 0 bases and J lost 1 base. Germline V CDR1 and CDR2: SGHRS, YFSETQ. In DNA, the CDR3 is TGCGCCAGCAGCTTGGGAGGACAGGGGAACACTGAAGCTTTCTTT. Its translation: CASSLGGQGNTEAFF. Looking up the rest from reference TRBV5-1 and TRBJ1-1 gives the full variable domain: KAGVTQTPRYLIKTRGQQVTLSCSPISGHRSVSWYQQTPGQGLQFLFEYFSETQRNKGNFPGRFSGRQFSNSRSEMNVSTLELGDSALYLCASSLGGQGNTEAFFGQGTRLTVV.

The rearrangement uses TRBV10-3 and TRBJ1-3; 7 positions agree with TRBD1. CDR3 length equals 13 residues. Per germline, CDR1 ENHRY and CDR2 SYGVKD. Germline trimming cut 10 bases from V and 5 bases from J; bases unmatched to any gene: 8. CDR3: CATTGEFRNTIYF. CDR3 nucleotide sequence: TGTGCCACTACAGGGGAATTCCGAAACACCATATATTTT.

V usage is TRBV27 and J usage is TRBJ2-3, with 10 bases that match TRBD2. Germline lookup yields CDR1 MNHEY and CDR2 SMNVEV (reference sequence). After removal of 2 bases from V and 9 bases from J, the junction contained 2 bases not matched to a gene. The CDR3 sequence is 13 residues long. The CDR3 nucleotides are TGTGCCAGCAGTTTAAGCGGGAGGGCCACGCAGTATTTT. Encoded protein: CASSLSGRATQYF.

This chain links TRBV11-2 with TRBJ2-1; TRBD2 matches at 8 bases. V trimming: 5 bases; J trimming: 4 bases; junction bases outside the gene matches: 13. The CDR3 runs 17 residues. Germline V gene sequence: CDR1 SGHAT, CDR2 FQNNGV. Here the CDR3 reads CASSLSRGSGGYNEQFF. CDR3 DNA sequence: TGTGCCAGCAGCCTCTCTAGAGGCAGCGGGGGATACAATGAGCAGTTCTTC.

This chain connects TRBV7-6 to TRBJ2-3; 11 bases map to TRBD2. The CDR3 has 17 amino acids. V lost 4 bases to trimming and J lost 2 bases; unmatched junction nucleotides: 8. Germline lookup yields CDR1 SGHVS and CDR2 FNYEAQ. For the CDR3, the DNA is TGTGCCAGCAGCTCGCGCCCGACTAGCGGGACCACAGATACGCAGTATTTT. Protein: CASSSRPTSGTTDTQYF. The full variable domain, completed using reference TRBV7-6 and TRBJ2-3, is GAGVSQSPRYKVTKRGQDVALRCDPISGHVSLYWYRQALGQGPEFLTYFNYEAQQDKSGLPNDRFSAERPEGSISTLTIQRTEQRDSAMYRCASSSRPTSGTTDTQYFGPGTRLTVL.

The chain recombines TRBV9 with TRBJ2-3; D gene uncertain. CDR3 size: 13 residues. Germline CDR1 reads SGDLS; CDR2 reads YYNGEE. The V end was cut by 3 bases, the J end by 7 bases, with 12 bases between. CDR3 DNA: TGTGCCAGCAGCGAGAACCTAGTCAATACGCAGTATTTT. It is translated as CASSENLVNTQYF.

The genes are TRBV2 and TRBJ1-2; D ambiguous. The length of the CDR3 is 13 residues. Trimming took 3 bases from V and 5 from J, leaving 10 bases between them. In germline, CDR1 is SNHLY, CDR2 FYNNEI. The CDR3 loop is CASSDGNVYGYTF. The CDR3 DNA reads TGTGCCAGCAGTGACGGGAATGTTTATGGCTACACCTTC.